This T cell receptor beta chain appears in the sequencing data of a study of sequential checkpoint blockade in melanoma (dated by TCRdb to between 2018 and 2020). In terms of the full investigation: Using 1:1 randomization, the trial assigned patients either to first-line nivolumab followed by ipilimumab (arm A) or to ipilimumab followed by nivolumab (arm B). Maintenance nivolumab came after both trial sequences.

General findings and caveats noted by the study authors: The model for predicting response that combines TCR metrics with mutation burden needs to be validated in larger, independent patient cohorts.

The treatment or condition tag for this specimen amounts to: randomized to nivolumab then ipilimumab (arm A) or the reverse (arm B). None of the trial patients had been given prior DNA-damaging chemotherapy. Live CD3+CD8+ cells negative for CD19 and CD56 were sorted from thawed PBMCs on a FACS Aria II flow cytometer. The samples were obtained from melanoma patients enrolled in CheckMate 064, an open-label, randomized phase II trial testing sequential checkpoint blockade. Peripheral blood mononuclear cells were collected by leukapheresis, purified using Ficoll-Paque, and frozen in human serum containing approximately 9.8% DMSO. Purity of sorted blood CD3+CD8+ cells was verified at >98% immediately after sorting, followed by DNA extraction. The CDR3 sequence holds 16 residues, the cysteine and phenylalanine included. The sequence is cut down to CDR3 DNA, 48 bases in frame from base 1. V loses 4 bases of germline sequence and J loses 4 bases, and the interval between the two ends is 20 bases. As encoded in the germline V gene (reference sequence), CDR1 is SGHNT while CDR2 is YYREEE.

The immunoSEQ Assay was used to immunosequence TCRbeta CDR3 regions from genomic DNA. Before high-throughput sequencing, the genomic DNA was amplified using bias-controlled multiplex PCR. Per the source publication's procedure: To quantify the absolute abundance of each unique TCRbeta CDR3 region, the sequences were collapsed and filtered. Clonality, defined as 1 minus Pielou's evenness, was calculated using productive rearrangements only. A previously published method was used to identify clones whose frequencies were significantly greater in on-treatment samples than in baseline samples. TCRdb holds this immuneACCESS table with in-frame rearrangements only. Some clones are missing; in checked studies, unresolved V genes explain under half, and the rest has no known cause. That table gives V, J and clone size, and the DNA gave D and trimming. This sample gives roughly 12,000 clones in total; 55% to 65% of them show up just once. The ten largest clones add up to 20% to 25% of the sample.

About this clone: There is no known antigen for this receptor. Base-call qualities are not available, and no considerably larger clone is one nucleotide away.

This clonotype was sampled from a human donor with melanoma. Sequences were derived from CD8+ T cells sorted from blood (inferred from file names), sampled from a patient given nivolumab and ipilimumab in sequence. The chain couples TRBV5-4 to TRBJ1-2; the D segment could be TRBD1, given 6 matching bases. The CDR3 corresponds to CASSGAVQGVGYGYTF. The DNA reads TGTGCCAGCAGCGGGGCGGTACAGGGCGTAGGCTATGGCTACACCTTC.